The T cell receptor (beta chain) described here comes from a study of CD8 T cells in Susac syndrome. A quantity of about 0.5 to 1 ug RNA underwent reverse transcription using random hexamers. Each CDR3 protein is one row after TCRdb ran MiXCR on the immunoSEQ multiplex PCR reads. Among about 400,000 distinct CDR3 sequences listed, roughly 85% were seen once. This clonotype originated in a human donor with multiple sclerosis. The sequencing input was CD8+ T cells from PBMCs.

CDR3 amino acids: CASSLTSGRVYEQYF. The CDR3 nucleotides read TGTGCCAGCAGTTTAACTAGCGGGAGGGTATACGAGCAGTACTTC. The rearrangement links TRBV27 to TRBJ2-7; 13 bases map to TRBD2. Germline V lookup: CDR1 MNHEY, CDR2 SMNVEV (reference sequence). CDR3 length: 15 amino acids. V lost 2 bases to trimming and J lost 4 bases; unmatched junction nucleotides: 2.